This TCR beta chain originates from a study of monozygotic twins with inflammatory bowel disease. From germline, CDR1 is MNHNS and CDR2 SASEGT. CDR3 size: 15 residues. Using the 5' RACE reads, TCRdb records one entry per CDR3 protein without DNA. The sample table sets out 330,000 or so distinct CDR3 sequences. The specimen sequenced was blood. This receptor was taken from a human donor with ulcerative colitis or Crohn's disease, or a healthy co-twin of an affected twin (not recorded which). The V and J genes are TRBV6-1 and TRBJ1-5; absent DNA, TCRdb's TRBD1 call cannot be checked. The CDR3 loop reads CASGGDRGQGQPQHF.